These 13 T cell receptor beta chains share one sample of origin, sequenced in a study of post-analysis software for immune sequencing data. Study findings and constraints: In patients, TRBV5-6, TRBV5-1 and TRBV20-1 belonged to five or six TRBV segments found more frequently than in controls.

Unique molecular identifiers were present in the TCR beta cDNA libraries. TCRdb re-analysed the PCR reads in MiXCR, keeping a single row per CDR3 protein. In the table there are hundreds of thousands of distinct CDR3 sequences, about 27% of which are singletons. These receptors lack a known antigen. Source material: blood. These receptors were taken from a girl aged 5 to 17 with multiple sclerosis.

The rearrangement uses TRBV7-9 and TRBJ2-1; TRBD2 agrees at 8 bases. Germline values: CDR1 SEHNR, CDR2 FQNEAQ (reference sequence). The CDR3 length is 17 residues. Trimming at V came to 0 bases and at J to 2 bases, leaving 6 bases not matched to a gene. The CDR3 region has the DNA TGTGCCAGCAGCTTAGCGGAGGCGGGAGGTACCTACAATGAGCAGTTCTTC. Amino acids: CASSLAEAGGTYNEQFF.

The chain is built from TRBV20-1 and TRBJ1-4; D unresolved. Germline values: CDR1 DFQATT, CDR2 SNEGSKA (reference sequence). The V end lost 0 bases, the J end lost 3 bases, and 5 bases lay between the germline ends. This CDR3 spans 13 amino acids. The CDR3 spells CSARDIANEKLFF. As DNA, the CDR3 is TGCAGTGCTAGAGATATCGCTAATGAAAAACTGTTTTTT.

CDR3 DNA sequence: TGCAGTGCTAGGGGGGGGGGTCACAATGAGCAGTTCTTC. Its translation: CSARGGGHNEQFF. The chain uses TRBV20-1 and TRBJ2-1, with 7 bases lining up with TRBD2. The ends lost 3 bases at V and 5 bases at J; junction bases unmatched: 4. Per the germline V gene, CDR1 is DFQATT and CDR2 is SNEGSKA (reference sequence). There are 13 residues in the CDR3.

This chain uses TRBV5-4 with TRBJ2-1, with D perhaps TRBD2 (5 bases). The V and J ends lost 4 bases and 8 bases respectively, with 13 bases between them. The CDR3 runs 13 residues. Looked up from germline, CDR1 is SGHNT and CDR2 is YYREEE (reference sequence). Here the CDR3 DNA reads TGTGCCAGCAGCCAGGCCGGGGTTGATGAGCAGTTCTTC. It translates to CASSQAGVDEQFF. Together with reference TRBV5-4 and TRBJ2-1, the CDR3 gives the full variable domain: ETGVTQSPTHLIKTRGQQVTLRCSSQSGHNTVSWYQQALGQGPQFIFQYYREEENGRGNFPPRFSGLQFPNYSSELNVNALELDDSALYLCASSQAGVDEQFFGPGTRLTVL.

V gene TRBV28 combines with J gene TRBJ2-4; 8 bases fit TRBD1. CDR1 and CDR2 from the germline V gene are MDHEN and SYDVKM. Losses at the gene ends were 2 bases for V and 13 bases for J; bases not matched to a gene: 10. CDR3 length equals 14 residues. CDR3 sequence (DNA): TGTGCCAGCAGTTTACGCGTTCAGGGGGCAGAGCAGTACTTC. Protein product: CASSLRVQGAEQYF.

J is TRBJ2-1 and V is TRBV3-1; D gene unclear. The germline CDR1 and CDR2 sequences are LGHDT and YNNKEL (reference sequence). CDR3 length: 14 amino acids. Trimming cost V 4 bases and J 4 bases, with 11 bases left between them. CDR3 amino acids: CASSPTMTYNEQFF. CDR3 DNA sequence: TGTGCCAGCAGCCCGACCATGACATACAATGAGCAGTTCTTC.

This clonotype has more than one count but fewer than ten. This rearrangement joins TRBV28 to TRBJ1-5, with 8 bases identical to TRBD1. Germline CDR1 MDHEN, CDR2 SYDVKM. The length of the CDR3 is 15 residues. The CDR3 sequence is CATDRPDRGNQPQHF. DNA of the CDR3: TGTGCTACGGATCGGCCGGACAGGGGCAATCAGCCCCAGCATTTT.

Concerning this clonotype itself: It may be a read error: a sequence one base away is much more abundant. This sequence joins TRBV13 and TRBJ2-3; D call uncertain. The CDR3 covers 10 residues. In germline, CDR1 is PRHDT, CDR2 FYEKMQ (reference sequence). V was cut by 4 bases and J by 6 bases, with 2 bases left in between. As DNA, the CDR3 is TGTGCCAGCAGCTGGGATACGCAGTATTTT. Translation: CASSWDTQYF.

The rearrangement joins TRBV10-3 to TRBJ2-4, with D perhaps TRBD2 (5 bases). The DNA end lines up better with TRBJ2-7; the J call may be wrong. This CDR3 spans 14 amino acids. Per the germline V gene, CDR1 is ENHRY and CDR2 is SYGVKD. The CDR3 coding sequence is TGTGCCATCAGTGACCCCGGTGGAGGTTACGAGCAGTACTTC. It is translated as CAISDPGGGYEQYF.

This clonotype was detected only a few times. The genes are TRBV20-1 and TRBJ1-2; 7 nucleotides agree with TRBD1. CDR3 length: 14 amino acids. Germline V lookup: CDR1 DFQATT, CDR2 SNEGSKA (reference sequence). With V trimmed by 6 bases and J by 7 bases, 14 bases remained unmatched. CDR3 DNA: TGCAGTGCCATTGACAGGGCAAAAGCGGGTGGCTACACCTTC. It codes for CSAIDRAKAGGYTF.

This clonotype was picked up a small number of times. CDR3 in amino acids: CSAKTLQGANTEAFF. CDR3 sequence (DNA): TGCAGTGCTAAAACCCTACAGGGGGCGAACACTGAAGCTTTCTTT. The chain employs TRBV20-1 and TRBJ1-1, with TRBD1 matching 9 bases. The CDR3 length is 15 residues. V lost 4 bases, J lost 1 base, and 7 bases stayed unmatched. Germline assignment: CDR1 DFQATT and CDR2 SNEGSKA (reference sequence).

CDR3 sequence: CACTRGRDNYGYTF. CDR3 DNA sequence: TGTGCCTGCACCCGAGGACGGGATAACTATGGCTACACCTTC. This chain connects TRBV12-3 or TRBV12-4 to TRBJ1-2; D is undetermined. V was clipped by 11 bases and J by 1 base, with 17 bases between them. This CDR3 contains 14 residues.

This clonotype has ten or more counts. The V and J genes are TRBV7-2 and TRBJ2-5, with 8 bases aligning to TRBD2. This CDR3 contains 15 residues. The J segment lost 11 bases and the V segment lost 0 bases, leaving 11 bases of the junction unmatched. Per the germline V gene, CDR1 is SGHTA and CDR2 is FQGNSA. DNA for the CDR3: TGTGCCAGCAGCTTAGCTATTGGGACTAGTCGGGAGCAGTACTTC. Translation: CASSLAIGTSREQYF.